This record looks at one T cell receptor beta chain sequence and its context. Its target antigen remains unknown. No base qualities exist here, and no much larger clone lies one base off it. Collaborating institutions collected whole blood in K2EDTA tubes following their own protocols. For TCRbeta analysis, collaborator samples were shipped as frozen whole blood, as isolated PBMCs, or as DNA extracted from either sample type. The data were obtained in a study of blood T cell repertoires in COVID-19 (dated by TCRdb to about 2020). Regarding the research as a whole: Samples from collaborators originated in the United States, Italy and Spain and spanned both the acute and convalescent phases of COVID-19. The repertoires were made available in a free public database intended to serve as a resource for research on the immune response to SARS-CoV-2. The sample metadata nearly always contained a de-identified subject ID, COVID-19 status, age in years and sex. The dataset comprised deeply sampled blood TCRbeta repertoires from subjects exposed to, actively infected with, or recovered from COVID-19. The samples were drawn from the first 160 participants of the ongoing ImmuneRACE study and from 950 to 1,500 subjects provided by 6 global collaborators. Where HLA class I and class II types were available, the types were taken from metadata supplied by the sample provider, not from assay-based typing. The material from the prospective study consisted of cDNA or gDNA derived from T cells, B-cell-depleted T cells, or PBMCs. Broad study findings and their caveats: How much clinical and demographic metadata was included differed by source and by participant, and the metadata was provided uncurated.

The germline V gene specifies KGHSH as CDR1 and LQKENI as CDR2. Trimming at the junction amounts to 3 bases on V and 3 bases on J, and the germline ends lie 11 bases apart. The CDR3 sequence holds 14 residues, the cysteine and phenylalanine included. This entry keeps only the CDR3 DNA: 42 bases, framed from base 1. TCRbeta CDR3 regions were amplified from genomic DNA by means of the immunoSEQ Assay, a bias-controlled multiplex PCR. The paper's processing steps were these. The number of nucleated cells in each sample was estimated from the amplification of reference gene primers within the assay. To quantify the absolute abundance of each unique TCRbeta CDR3 rearrangement, sequence reads were collapsed and filtered. For each sample, productive Simpson clonality was calculated as the square root of Simpson's diversity index across productive rearrangements. The source is immuneACCESS, and TCRdb retained only in-frame sequences with V and J called. Part of the clones is not carried over; for the studies checked, unresolved V genes explain less than half of this, and the remainder is unexplained. V and J calls and clone size come straight from that table; D and trimming were deduced from the DNA. The sample table shows 35,000 to 55,000 clones, and around nine tenths are seen once. Around an eighth of the sample comes from the top ten.

The source is a human donor in a cohort sampled during active COVID-19. The rearrangement joined TRBV18 to TRBJ1-1; a confident D gene designation cannot be given. The sample comprised peripheral blood. The CDR3 protein: CASSPVSQDTEAFF. The DNA reads TGTGCCAGCTCACCGGTCAGCCAGGACACTGAAGCTTTCTTT.